The clone carrying this T cell receptor beta chain was found many times. As yet, its antigen is unknown. Losses at the gene ends were 0 bases for V and 10 bases for J; bases not matched to a gene: 2. CDR3 length equals 13 residues. CDR1 and CDR2 from the germline V gene are KGHDR and SFDVKD. The data were taken from a study of T-cell memory formation after mild COVID-19. Study results and limitations: Later expanders leaned CD4+, whereas clones that contracted between day 15 and 85 were balanced CD4/CD8.

TCRdb reanalysed the 5' RACE reads using MiXCR and keeps one entry per CDR3 protein. The table records tens of thousands of distinct CDR3 sequences, roughly 21% of them present only once. The chain employs TRBV24-1 and TRBJ2-1, with TRBD1 matching over 7 bases. The receptor was isolated from an adult who had mild COVID-19 (a few samples of this study predate the infection). Cell type and time point are not known. The sequenced sample was PBMCs or a T cell subset sorted from them (not recorded which). CDR3 DNA sequence: TGTGCCACCAGTGATTTGTCCAGGGGGGAGCAGTTCTTC. Protein product: CATSDLSRGEQFF.